The 12 T cell receptor beta chains below all came from one sample that was sequenced in a study of blood T cell repertoires in COVID-19. Clones were sequenced by immunoSEQ multiplex PCR, and TCRdb holds only the in-frame ones, with some missing. The profile shows about 370,000 clones, nearly 90% of them singletons. The source material was peripheral blood. The receptors were gathered from a man between 18 and 35 years old with active or convalescent COVID-19.

The chain uses TRBV2 and TRBJ1-4; D remains unclear. Germline CDR1 reads SNHLY; CDR2 reads FYNNEI. Trimming pared 4 bases from V and 6 bases from J, leaving 15 bases between. This CDR3 comprises 15 residues. The DNA of the CDR3 is TGTGCCAGCAGTGCTTTATTTTCCGGAGATGAAAAACTGTTTTTT. This gives the protein CASSALFSGDEKLFF. The full variable domain, rest sourced from reference TRBV2 and TRBJ1-4, is EPEVTQTPSHQVTQMGQEVILRCVPISNHLYFYWYRQILGQKVEFLVSFYNNEISEKSEIFDDQFSVERPDGSNFTLKIRSTKLEDSAMYFCASSALFSGDEKLFFGSGTQLSVL.

This clone showed up just once. This sequence joins TRBV9 and TRBJ2-3, with 8 bases identical to TRBD2. CDR1 is SGDLS, CDR2 YYNGEE, per germline. The CDR3 contains 15 residues. Germline trimming cut 10 bases from V and 3 bases from J; bases unmatched to any gene: 13. DNA for the CDR3: TGTGCCGCCAGTGCTTTCGGGGGGGCAACAGATACGCAGTATTTT. It translates to CAASAFGGATDTQYF. Variable domain in full (rest from reference TRBV9 and TRBJ2-3): DSGVTQTPKHLITATGQRVTLRCSPRSGDLSVYWYQQSLDQGLQFLIQYYNGEERAKGNILERFSAQQFPDLHSELNLSSLELGDSALYFCAASAFGGATDTQYFGPGTRLTVL.

CDR3 DNA: TGCGCCAGCAGCCAAGATTCAGCAGGGCGGACCGGGGAGCTGTTTTTT. As protein: CASSQDSAGRTGELFF. J is TRBJ2-2 and V is TRBV4-3; a weak D match, TRBD1 (5 bases). CDR1 is LGHNA and CDR2 is YSLEER in the germline V gene. V was cut by 0 bases and J by 5 bases, with 13 bases left in between. The length of the CDR3 is 16 residues.

The V gene is TRBV9, the J gene TRBJ2-3, with 10 nucleotides matching TRBD2. With V trimmed by 1 base and J by 6 bases, 5 bases remained unmatched. CDR3 length: 15 amino acids. CDR1 is SGDLS, CDR2 YYNGEE, per germline. CDR3 bases: TGTGCCAGCAGCGTATTAGCGGGGGGCTGGGATACGCAGTATTTT. As protein: CASSVLAGGWDTQYF.

The chain links TRBV6-2 or TRBV6-3 to TRBJ2-1; D is perhaps TRBD2 (6 bases). The V and J ends lost 4 bases and 9 bases respectively, with 13 bases between them. This CDR3 has 13 amino acids. CDR1 is MNHEY, CDR2 SVGEGT, per germline. CDR3 nucleotide sequence: TGTGCCAGCAGTTTACGGGAGCAGGGTGAGCAGTTCTTC. Protein product: CASSLREQGEQFF.

This clone appeared a few times. The J gene is TRBJ2-3, the V gene TRBV7-8, with 7 bases matching TRBD1. Germline V gene sequence: CDR1 SGHVS, CDR2 FQNEAQ. The CDR3 totals 13 residues. Germline trimming cut 5 bases from V and 4 bases from J; bases unmatched to any gene: 3. CDR3 amino acids: CASSPQGADTQYF. The CDR3 DNA is TGTGCCAGCAGCCCCCAGGGGGCAGATACGCAGTATTTT.

This chain connects TRBV4-3 to TRBJ2-7; 7 bases map to TRBD1. The CDR3 loop spans 14 amino acids. Germline V CDR1 and CDR2: LGHNA, YSLEER. V was clipped by 0 bases and J by 6 bases; unmatched bases: 5. The chain's CDR3 is CASSQDLNRGEQYF. Written as DNA, the CDR3 is TGCGCCAGCAGCCAAGATCTTAACAGGGGCGAGCAGTACTTC.

V usage is TRBV2 and J usage is TRBJ2-1; D call uncertain. With 4 bases removed from V and 0 bases from J, the gap between germline ends came to 7 bases. This CDR3 region has 14 residues. CDR1 is SNHLY and CDR2 is FYNNEI in the germline V gene. The CDR3 sequence is CASSAALSYNEQFF. The CDR3 DNA follows: TGTGCCAGCAGTGCAGCCCTCTCCTACAATGAGCAGTTCTTC.

CDR3 loop: CASSQARLAGGGVDTQYF. The DNA for the CDR3 is TGCGCCAGCAGCCAAGCAAGACTAGCGGGAGGGGGGGTAGATACGCAGTATTTT. V usage is TRBV4-3 and J usage is TRBJ2-3; 14 bases line up with TRBD2. Trimming removed 1 base from V and 5 bases from J; junction bases left unmatched: 8. Germline V lookup: CDR1 LGHNA, CDR2 YSLEER. This CDR3 spans 18 amino acids.

The CDR3 region has the DNA TGTGCCAGTACCCTGTCTGGCAATCGAGCTTTCTTT. This codes for CASTLSGNRAFF. This chain links TRBV19 with TRBJ1-1, with D unresolved. V lost 7 bases, J lost 10 bases, and 16 bases lay in between. This CDR3 has 12 amino acids. Germline CDR1 and CDR2: LNHDA and SQIVND (reference sequence).

The chain recombines TRBV21-1 with TRBJ1-1. TRBV21-1 is reported as a pseudogene. The CDR3 covers 14 residues. In DNA form, the CDR3 reads TGTGCCAGCAGCACACAACTAGGAACAACTGAAGCTTTCTTT. Its translation: CASSTQLGTTEAFF.

The V and J genes are TRBV2 and TRBJ2-5, with D unclear. V lost 5 bases and J 0 bases, leaving 10 bases between the germline ends. Germline CDR1 reads SNHLY; CDR2 reads FYNNEI. The CDR3 covers 14 residues. The DNA for the CDR3 is TGTGCCAGCAGTTCTACCTTGTACCAAGAGACCCAGTACTTC. The encoded protein is CASSSTLYQETQYF.